The T cell receptor (beta chain) under discussion was sequenced for a study of shared clonotypes between healthy human individuals. The CDR3 is made up of 15 amino acids. The germline V gene has CDR1 SGHRS and CDR2 YFSETQ. Trimming removed 4 bases from V and 6 bases from J; junction bases left unmatched: 6. In the source study's methods: Owing to the provision of junction-only sequences devoid of quality scores by immunoSEQ, filtering differed. Measured with immunoSEQ multiplex PCR; TCRdb has only the in-frame clones, and not every one. Clone size and V and J calls were adopted from that table, with D and trimming inferred from the DNA. Of around 940,000 clones listed, more than 75% were seen once; the top ten hold nearly 1.5%.

The receptor was derived from a young man in good health. The J gene is TRBJ2-1, the V gene TRBV5-1, with 11 positions matching TRBD2. Input material: memory CD4+ T cells sorted from blood. Subset in this sample: CD45RA-negative fraction. The DNA of the CDR3 is TGCGCCAGCAGCACACTAGCGGGAGTGGGCAATGAGCAGTTCTTC. Translation gives CASSTLAGVGNEQFF.